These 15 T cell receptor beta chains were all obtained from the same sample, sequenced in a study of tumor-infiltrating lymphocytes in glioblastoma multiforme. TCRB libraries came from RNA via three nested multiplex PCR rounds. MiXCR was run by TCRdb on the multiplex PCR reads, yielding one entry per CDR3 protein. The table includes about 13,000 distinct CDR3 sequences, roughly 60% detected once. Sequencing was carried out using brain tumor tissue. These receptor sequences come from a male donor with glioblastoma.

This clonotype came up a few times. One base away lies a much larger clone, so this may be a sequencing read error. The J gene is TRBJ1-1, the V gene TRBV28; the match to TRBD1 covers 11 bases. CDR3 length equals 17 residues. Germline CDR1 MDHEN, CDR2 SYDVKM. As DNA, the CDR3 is TGTGCCAGCAGTTTATCCCCTCTGGGACAGGGGGTAGCTGAAGCTTCCTTT. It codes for CASSLSPLGQGVAEASF.

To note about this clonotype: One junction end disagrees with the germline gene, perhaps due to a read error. CDR3 coding DNA: TGTGCCAGCAGCTTAGGGGGGGCGGCAGGGGAGCTGTTATTT. Translating it yields CASSLGGAAGELLF. J is TRBJ2-2 and V is TRBV5-4; tentatively, D is TRBD2 (7 bases). CDR3 length: 14 residues. From germline, CDR1 is SGHNT and CDR2 YYREEE (reference sequence).

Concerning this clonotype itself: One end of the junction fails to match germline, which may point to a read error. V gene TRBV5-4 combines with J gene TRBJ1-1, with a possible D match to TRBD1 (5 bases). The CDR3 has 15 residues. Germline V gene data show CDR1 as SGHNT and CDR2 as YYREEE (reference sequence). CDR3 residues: CASSLGEQGSTEPFF. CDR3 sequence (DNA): TGTGCCAGCAGCTTGGGCGAGCAGGGCTCAACTGAACCTTTCTTT.

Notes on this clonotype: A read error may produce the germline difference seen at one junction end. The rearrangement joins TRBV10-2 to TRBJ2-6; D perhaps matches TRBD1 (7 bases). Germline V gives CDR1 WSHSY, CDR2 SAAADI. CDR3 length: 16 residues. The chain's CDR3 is CTSSVGGGSGANDLTF. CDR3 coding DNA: TGCACCAGCAGTGTCGGAGGGGGCTCTGGGGCCAACGACCTGACTTTC.

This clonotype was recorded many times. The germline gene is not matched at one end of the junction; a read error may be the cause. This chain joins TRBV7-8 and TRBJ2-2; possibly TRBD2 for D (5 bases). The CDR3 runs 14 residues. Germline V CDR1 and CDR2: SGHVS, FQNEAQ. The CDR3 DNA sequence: TGTGCCAGCACCTTAAGGAGGATCGCCGGGGAGCTGTTTTTT. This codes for CASTLRRIAGELFF.

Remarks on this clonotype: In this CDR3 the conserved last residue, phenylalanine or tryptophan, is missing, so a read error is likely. The CDR3 region is CASNQEISIEAFL. CDR3 nucleotide sequence: TGCGCCAGCAACCAAGAGATTTCGATTGAAGCTTTCTTG. This chain connects TRBV4-1 to TRBJ1-1, with no clear D. This CDR3 is 13 amino acids long. Germline V lookup: CDR1 MGHRA, CDR2 YSYEKL.

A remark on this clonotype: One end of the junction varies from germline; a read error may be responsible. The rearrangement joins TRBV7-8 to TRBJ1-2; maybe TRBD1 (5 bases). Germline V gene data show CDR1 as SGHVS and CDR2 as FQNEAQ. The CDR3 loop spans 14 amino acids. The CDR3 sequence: CACSSETVSYGYTF. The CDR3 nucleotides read TGTGCCTGCAGCTCCGAGACAGTTTCCTATGGCTACACTTTC.

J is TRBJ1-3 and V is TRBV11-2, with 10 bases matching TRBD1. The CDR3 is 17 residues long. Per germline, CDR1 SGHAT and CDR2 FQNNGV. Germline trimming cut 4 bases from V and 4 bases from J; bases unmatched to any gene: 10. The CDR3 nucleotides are TGTGCCAGCAGCTACACCGGGACAGGGGTGACCGGAAACACCATATATTTT. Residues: CASSYTGTGVTGNTIYF.

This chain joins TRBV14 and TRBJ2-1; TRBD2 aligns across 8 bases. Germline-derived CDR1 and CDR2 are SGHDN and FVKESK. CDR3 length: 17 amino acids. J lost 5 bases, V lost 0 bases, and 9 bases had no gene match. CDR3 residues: CASSQDQLALADNEQFF. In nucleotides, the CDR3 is TGTGCCAGCAGCCAAGATCAATTGGCACTAGCGGACAATGAGCAGTTCTTC.

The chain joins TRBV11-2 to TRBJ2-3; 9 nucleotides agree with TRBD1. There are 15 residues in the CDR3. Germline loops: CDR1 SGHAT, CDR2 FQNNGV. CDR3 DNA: TGTGTCAGAATCTTACAGGGGGCGTGGACAGATACGCAGTATTTT. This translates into CVRILQGAWTDTQYF.

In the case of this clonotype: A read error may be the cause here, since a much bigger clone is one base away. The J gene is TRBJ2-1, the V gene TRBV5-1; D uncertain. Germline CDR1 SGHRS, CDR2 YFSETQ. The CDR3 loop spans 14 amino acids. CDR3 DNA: TGCGCCAGCAGCCCATACAGCTCCTACAATGGGCAGTTCTTC. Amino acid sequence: CASSPYSSYNGQFF.

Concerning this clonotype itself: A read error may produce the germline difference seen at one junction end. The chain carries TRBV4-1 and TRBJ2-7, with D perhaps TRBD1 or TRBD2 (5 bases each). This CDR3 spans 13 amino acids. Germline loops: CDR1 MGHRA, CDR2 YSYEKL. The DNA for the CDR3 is TGCGCCAGCAGCCGAGATTGGGGGTACGGGCAGTACTTC. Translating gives CASSRDWGYGQYF.

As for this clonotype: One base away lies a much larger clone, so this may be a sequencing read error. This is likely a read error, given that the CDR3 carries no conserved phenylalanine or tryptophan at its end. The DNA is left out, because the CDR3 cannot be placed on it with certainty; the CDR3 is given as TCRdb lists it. The CDR3 loop is CASSYQTATIEAFL. This chain connects TRBV6-5 to TRBJ1-1. The germline CDR1 and CDR2 sequences are MNHEY and SVGAGI. Inclusive of both ends, the CDR3 amounts to 14 amino acids.

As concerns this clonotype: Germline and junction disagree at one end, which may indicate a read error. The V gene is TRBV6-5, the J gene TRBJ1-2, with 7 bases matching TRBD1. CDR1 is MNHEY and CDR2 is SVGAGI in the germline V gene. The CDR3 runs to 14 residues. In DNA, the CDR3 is TGCGCCAGCAGTTACCAGGGGGGGAACTATGGCTACATCTTC. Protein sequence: CASSYQGGNYGYIF.

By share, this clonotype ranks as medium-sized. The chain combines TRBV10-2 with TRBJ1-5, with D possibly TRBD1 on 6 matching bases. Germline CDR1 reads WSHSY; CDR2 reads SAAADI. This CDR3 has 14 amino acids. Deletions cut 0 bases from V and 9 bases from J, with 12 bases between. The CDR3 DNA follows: TGCGCCAGCAGTGAGTCGAGGGGGGGTCGGCCCCAGCATTTT. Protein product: CASSESRGGRPQHF.